These 21 T cell receptor beta chains share one sample of origin, sequenced in a study of blood T cell repertoires in COVID-19. The data were produced by immunoSEQ multiplex PCR, yet TCRdb's version contains in-frame clones alone and is incomplete. The sample yields about 210,000 clones, roughly 79% seen once. Sequenced input: PBMCs or T cells enriched from blood (not recorded which). The receptors come from a woman in her forties or fifties with acute COVID-19.

The V call is TRBV7-2, the J call TRBJ1-3; TRBD1 matches 7 bases. J lost 0 bases, V lost 5 bases, and 4 bases had no gene match. The CDR3 extends over 15 amino acids. Germline V CDR1 and CDR2: SGHTA, FQGNSA. Here the CDR3 reads CASSQQGFSGNTIYF. The CDR3 bases are TGTGCCAGCAGCCAACAGGGGTTCTCTGGAAACACCATATATTTT.

The rearrangement links TRBV19 to TRBJ2-3, with 10 positions matching TRBD2. The length of the CDR3 is 16 residues. Germline CDR1 and CDR2: LNHDA and SQIVND (reference sequence). V gave up 3 bases and J gave up 5 bases; unmatched junction bases: 8. CDR3 protein: CASSMLLAGEGDTQYF. As DNA, the CDR3 is TGTGCCAGTAGTATGCTGCTAGCGGGAGAGGGAGATACGCAGTATTTT.

The chain recombines TRBV18 with TRBJ2-1, with D unresolved. Germline-derived CDR1 and CDR2 are KGHSH and LQKENI. The length of the CDR3 is 13 residues. Deletions cut 4 bases from V and 4 bases from J, with 8 bases between. CDR3 DNA: TGTGCCAGCTCACAGACTCCTTACAATGAGCAGTTCTTC. It codes for CASSQTPYNEQFF.

This rearrangement joins TRBV7-8 to TRBJ1-3; 10 bases align to TRBD1. V dropped 4 bases and J dropped 2; count of bases not matched to a gene: 23. CDR3 size: 22 residues. The germline gives CDR1 SGHVS, CDR2 FQNEAQ. The CDR3 DNA follows: TGTGCCAGCAGCTCAGCCCTCTGGGGACAGGGGATCTTAGGAAGAGCTGGAAACACCATATATTTT. Translating it yields CASSSALWGQGILGRAGNTIYF.

The V gene is TRBV28, the J gene TRBJ2-7; D is undetermined. The germline V and J ends were trimmed by 6 bases and 1 base, with 13 bases remaining between them. In germline, CDR1 is MDHEN, CDR2 SYDVKM. The CDR3 is 14 residues long. For the CDR3, the DNA is TGTGCCAGCAGACGCTACGGTCTTTCCTACGAGCAGTACTTC. Its translation is CASRRYGLSYEQYF.

Here the CDR3 reads CASSSQFFSGEQFF. The CDR3 DNA sequence: TGTGCCAGCAGCTCGCAGTTCTTTAGCGGTGAGCAGTTCTTC. The genes are TRBV7-3 and TRBJ2-1; TRBD2 might be the D (6 bases). CDR1 and CDR2 (germline): SGHTA, FQGTGA. V lost 4 bases, J lost 9 bases, and 16 bases lay in between. CDR3 size: 14 residues. The complete variable domain, with remaining parts taken from reference TRBV7-3 and TRBJ2-1, reads GAGVSQTPSNKVTEKGKYVELRCDPISGHTALYWYRQSLGQGPEFLIYFQGTGAADDSGLPNDRFFAVRPEGSVSTLKIQRTERGDSAVYLCASSSQFFSGEQFFGPGTRLTVL.

In DNA, the CDR3 is TGTGCCAGTAGTCCCTGGACAGGACTGTACGAGCAGTACTTC. This encodes CASSPWTGLYEQYF. The chain couples TRBV19 to TRBJ2-7; 7 nucleotides align to TRBD1. The length of the CDR3 is 14 residues. The germline gives CDR1 LNHDA, CDR2 SQIVND (reference sequence). Germline trimming cut 5 bases from V and 4 bases from J; bases unmatched to any gene: 8.

The chain is built from TRBV11-2 and TRBJ2-1, with D perhaps matching TRBD1 (6 bases). This CDR3 region has 12 residues. Germline CDR1 reads SGHAT; CDR2 reads FQNNGV. V lost 3 bases, J lost 9 bases, and 9 bases lay in between. The CDR3 loop is CASSLGAPEQFF. DNA of the CDR3: TGTGCCAGCAGCTTGGGGGCCCCTGAGCAGTTCTTC.

The chain uses TRBV28 and TRBJ1-5, with D perhaps TRBD1 (5 bases). Germline V lookup: CDR1 MDHEN, CDR2 SYDVKM. The CDR3 length is 12 residues. Trimming shortened V by 7 bases and J by 7 bases, and 11 bases separated the two germline ends. The CDR3 coding sequence is TGTGCCAGCAACAGGTACCCCCAGCCCCAGCATTTT. Protein sequence: CASNRYPQPQHF. Full variable domain (rest looked up from reference TRBV28 and TRBJ1-5): DVKVTQSSRYLVKRTGEKVFLECVQDMDHENMFWYRQDPGLGLRLIYFSYDVKMKEKGDIPEGYSVSREKKERFSLILESASTNQTSMYLCASNRYPQPQHFGDGTRLSIL.

The gene calls are TRBV6-5 and TRBJ1-5; D perhaps matches TRBD1 (5 bases). V gave up 6 bases and J gave up 7 bases, with 19 bases separating them. Germline loops: CDR1 MNHEY, CDR2 SVGAGI. The CDR3 sequence is 15 residues long. CDR3 sequence: CASRGVHGHGQPQHF. The CDR3 DNA is TGTGCCAGCAGAGGGGTACATGGGCATGGACAGCCCCAGCATTTT.

The chain links TRBV5-1 to TRBJ2-3; a weak D match, TRBD2 (5 bases). Trimming pared 0 bases from V and 0 bases from J, leaving 8 bases between. CDR3 length equals 15 residues. Germline CDR1 reads SGHRS; CDR2 reads YFSETQ. The CDR3: CASSLERTSTDTQYF. Written as DNA, the CDR3 is TGCGCCAGCAGCTTGGAGCGGACTAGCACAGATACGCAGTATTTT.

The rearrangement links TRBV5-1 to TRBJ1-2; D unresolved. V shed 2 bases and J shed 8 bases, with 10 bases lying between them. CDR3 length equals 12 residues. Germline V gene data show CDR1 as SGHRS and CDR2 as YFSETQ. The DNA for the CDR3 is TGCGCCAGCAGCTTAAACGAACACGGCTACACCTTC. It yields the protein CASSLNEHGYTF.

The rearrangement uses TRBV27 and TRBJ1-1, with D uncertain. The CDR3 is made up of 14 amino acids. The germline gives CDR1 MNHEY, CDR2 SMNVEV (reference sequence). V lost 2 bases to trimming and J lost 3 bases, with 10 bases between them. This CDR3 reads CASSLNGEYTEAFF. In nucleotides, the CDR3 is TGTGCCAGCAGTTTAAACGGTGAGTACACTGAAGCTTTCTTT.

The chain recombines TRBV28 with TRBJ1-1; D uncertain. The V end lost 6 bases, the J end lost 4 bases, and 18 bases lay between the germline ends. The CDR3 covers 15 residues. Germline V CDR1 and CDR2: MDHEN, SYDVKM. Written as DNA, the CDR3 is TGTGCCAGCAGCTCCCCCGGGGATATGGGCACTGAAGCTTTCTTT. The encoded protein is CASSSPGDMGTEAFF.

This chain joins TRBV4-3 and TRBJ2-1, with TRBD2 identical over 12 bases. The CDR3 contains 15 residues. Germline assignment: CDR1 LGHNA and CDR2 YSLEER. Trimming cost V 0 bases and J 9 bases; bases outside gene matches: 3. The CDR3 DNA reads TGCGCCAGCAGCCAAGAGACTAGCGGGAGCTTTGAGCAGTTCTTC. Its translation: CASSQETSGSFEQFF.

V and J are TRBV20-1 and TRBJ2-1; 10 nucleotides match TRBD2. This CDR3 has 17 residues. CDR1 and CDR2 (germline): DFQATT, SNEGSKA (reference sequence). J gave up 6 bases and V 3 bases, and 14 bases lay outside the gene matches. CDR3: CSASALEAGGPSNEQFF. CDR3 nucleotide sequence: TGCAGTGCTAGTGCTTTGGAAGCGGGAGGGCCCTCCAATGAGCAGTTCTTC.

The DNA for the CDR3 is TGTGCCAGTAGCAACCCGGGACAGGAGCACGCTTTCTTT. This encodes CASSNPGQEHAFF. The chain has TRBV19 and TRBJ1-1; TRBD1 agrees at 8 bases. The germline V gene encodes CDR1 LNHDA and CDR2 SQIVND (reference sequence). The CDR3 contains 13 residues. The ends lost 6 bases at V and 11 bases at J; junction bases unmatched: 11.

The gene calls are TRBV10-3 and TRBJ1-6; 8 bases map to TRBD1. The CDR3 runs 14 residues. V lost 8 bases and J lost 5; bases outside the gene matches: 5. Germline CDR1 ENHRY, CDR2 SYGVKD. This CDR3 reads CAIRTTGDNSPLHF. CDR3 DNA sequence: TGTGCCATCCGGACGACAGGGGATAATTCACCCCTCCACTTT.

This chain uses TRBV5-6 with TRBJ2-2; weak D call: TRBD2 (7 bases). V lost 1 base and J lost 4, with 14 bases in between. This CDR3 is 16 amino acids long. CDR1 is SGHDT, CDR2 YYEEEE, per germline. CDR3 sequence: CASSLRGGRVTGELFF. For the CDR3, the DNA is TGTGCCAGCAGCTTGAGGGGGGGACGAGTCACCGGGGAGCTGTTTTTT.

V is TRBV6-6 and J is TRBJ2-7, with D possibly matching TRBD1 (5 bases). The CDR3 is 14 residues long. Germline lookup yields CDR1 MNHNY and CDR2 SVGAGI (reference sequence). Trimming took off 5 bases at V and 1 base at J, with 12 bases between the two ends. CDR3 sequence (DNA): TGTGCCAGCAGTCCCTCAGGGAAGTCCTACGAGCAGTACTTC. It yields the protein CASSPSGKSYEQYF.

The rearrangement links TRBV2 to TRBJ1-5; TRBD1 matches 9 bases. Germline V gene data show CDR1 as SNHLY and CDR2 as FYNNEI. The CDR3 is made up of 15 amino acids. J gave up 4 bases and V 6 bases, and 7 bases lay outside the gene matches. The CDR3, as DNA: TGTGCCAGCAGCCCTAGGGGGACAGGGAATCAGCCCCAGCATTTT. Protein product: CASSPRGTGNQPQHF. The full variable domain, in which reference TRBV2 and TRBJ1-5 provide the parts outside the CDR3, is EPEVTQTPSHQVTQMGQEVILRCVPISNHLYFYWYRQILGQKVEFLVSFYNNEISEKSEIFDDQFSVERPDGSNFTLKIRSTKLEDSAMYFCASSPRGTGNQPQHFGDGTRLSIL.